The clone carrying this T cell receptor (beta chain) has only a few counts. Its antigen remains unidentified. Specified treatment: roughly 11-day PBMC culture with coronavirus spike peptide pools or control peptides (ViraFEST assay). Expansion of antigen-specific T cells with peptide pools by ViraFEST preceded sequencing of TCRs. It was after roughly 10 days of culture that CD4+ T cells were isolated by negative selection. The Oncomine TCR Beta short-read assay was applied to DNA of cultured CD4+ T cells. From the PCR reads, TCRdb called clonotypes with MiXCR, one entry per CDR3 protein. Of 14,000 or so distinct CDR3 sequences in the sample, 25% to 30% were seen once. The V and J ends lost 3 bases and 6 bases respectively, with 14 bases between them. This CDR3 has 14 amino acids. The sample belongs to a study of vaccination and CD4 T cells after COVID-19. Findings and limits, study-wide: The median count of SARS-CoV-2-reactive clonotypes rose from about 22 to 38, not significantly. Post-infection sampling omitted early timepoints and covered relatively few convalescent patients.

The TCR was taken from a human donor with COVID-19. This chain joins TRBV12-3 or TRBV12-4 and TRBJ1-1; a possible D gene is TRBD1 (6 bases). Sequencing input: cultured CD4+ T cells from blood. The CDR3: CASSFNRAISEAFF. The DNA for the CDR3 is TGTGCCAGCAGTTTTAACAGGGCAATTTCTGAAGCTTTCTTT.